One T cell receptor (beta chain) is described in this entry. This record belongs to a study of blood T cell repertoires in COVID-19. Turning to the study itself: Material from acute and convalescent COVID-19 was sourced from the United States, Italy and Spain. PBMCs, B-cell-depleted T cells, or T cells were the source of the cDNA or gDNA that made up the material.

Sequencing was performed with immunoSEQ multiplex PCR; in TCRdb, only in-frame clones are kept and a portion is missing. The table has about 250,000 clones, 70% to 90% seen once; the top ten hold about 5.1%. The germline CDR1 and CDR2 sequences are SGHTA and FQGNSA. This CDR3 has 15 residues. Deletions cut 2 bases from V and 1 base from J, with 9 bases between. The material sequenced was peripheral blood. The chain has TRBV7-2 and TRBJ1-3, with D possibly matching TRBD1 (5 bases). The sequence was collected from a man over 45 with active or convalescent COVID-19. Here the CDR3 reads CASSLPAGSGNTIYF. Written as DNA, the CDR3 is TGTGCCAGCAGCTTACCCGCAGGGTCTGGAAACACCATATATTTT.